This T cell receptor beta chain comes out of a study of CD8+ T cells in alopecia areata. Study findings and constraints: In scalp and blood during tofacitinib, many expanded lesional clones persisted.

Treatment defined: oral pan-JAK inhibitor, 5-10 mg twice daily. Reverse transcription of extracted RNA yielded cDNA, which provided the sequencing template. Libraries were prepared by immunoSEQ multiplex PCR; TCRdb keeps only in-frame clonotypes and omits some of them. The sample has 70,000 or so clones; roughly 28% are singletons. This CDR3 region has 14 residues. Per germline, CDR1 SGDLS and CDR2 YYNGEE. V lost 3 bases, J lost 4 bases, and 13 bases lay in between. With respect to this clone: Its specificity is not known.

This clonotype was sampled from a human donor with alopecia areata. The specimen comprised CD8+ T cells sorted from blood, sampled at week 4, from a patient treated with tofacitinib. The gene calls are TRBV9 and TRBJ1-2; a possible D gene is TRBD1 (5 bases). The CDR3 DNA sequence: TGTGCCAGCAGCGCAGGAGACAGCTTCTATGGCTACACCTTC. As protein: CASSAGDSFYGYTF.